Below are 26 T cell receptor beta chains sequenced from a single sample in a study of shared clonotypes between healthy human individuals. TCRdb keeps only in-frame clones here, not all; method: immunoSEQ multiplex PCR. The data contain 470,000 or so clones, 60% to 80% of them singletons. The sequencing sample was made of PBMCs. These receptors originate from a woman in her thirties or forties in good health. Some clones in this sample may be carry-over from other donors' samples.

J is TRBJ2-5 and V is TRBV7-3; TRBD2 aligns across 9 bases. In germline, CDR1 is SGHTA, CDR2 FQGTGA. The CDR3 runs 15 residues. Trimming took 5 bases from V and 4 from J; bases not matched to a gene: 8. CDR3 DNA: TGTGCCAGCAGCCCCGGGCGGGAGGGTGGAGAGACCCAGTACTTC. This gives the protein CASSPGREGGETQYF.

The CDR3 spells CASSQTATNEKLFF. The DNA of the CDR3 is TGTGCCAGCAGCCAGACAGCCACTAATGAAAAACTGTTTTTT. The chain is built from TRBV6-1 and TRBJ1-4, with a possible D match to TRBD1 (5 bases). The CDR3 has 14 amino acids. Germline V gene lookup returns CDR1 MNHNS and CDR2 SASEGT. Trimming stripped 6 bases from V and 2 bases from J, with 10 bases between.

The CDR3 reads CSFSRGGEQYF. CDR3 nucleotides: TGCAGCTTCAGTCGTGGGGGCGAGCAGTACTTC. This rearrangement joins TRBV29-1 to TRBJ2-7; either TRBD1 or TRBD2 may supply D (5 bases each). The CDR3 length is 11 residues. The V end lost 8 bases, the J end lost 6 bases, and 14 bases lay between the germline ends. The germline V gene encodes CDR1 SQVTM and CDR2 ANQGSEA.

Regarding this clone: A much larger clone differs by one base, so this may be a read error. The chain uses TRBV2 and TRBJ2-3; the D is unclear. The CDR3 spans 12 residues. Trimming left V 2 bases short and J 10 bases short, with 10 bases between. In germline, CDR1 is SNHLY, CDR2 FYNNEI. CDR3 loop: CASSESGDAQYF. For the CDR3, the DNA is TGTGCCAGCAGTGAATCGGGTGATGCGCAGTATTTT.

The gene calls are TRBV27 and TRBJ1-6; 8 bases map to TRBD1. CDR1 is MNHEY, CDR2 SMNVEV, per germline (reference sequence). This CDR3 contains 16 residues. V shed 5 bases and J 8 bases; nucleotides not matched to a gene: 11. The CDR3: CASSLVPDRVYSPLHF. The CDR3 DNA sequence: TGTGCCAGCAGTCTGGTCCCGGACAGGGTGTATTCACCCCTCCACTTT.

The V call is TRBV27, the J call TRBJ2-7; D gene ambiguous. Per the germline V gene, CDR1 is MNHEY and CDR2 is SMNVEV (reference sequence). V gave up 3 bases and J gave up 4 bases, with 7 bases separating them. CDR3 size: 12 residues. For the CDR3, the DNA is TGTGCCAGCAGTTTTGCAGCGTACGAGCAGTACTTC. Its translation is CASSFAAYEQYF.

V and J are TRBV7-3 and TRBJ1-4; D is unresolved. Trimming pared 5 bases from V and 2 bases from J, leaving 6 bases between. The CDR3 runs to 13 residues. Germline assignment: CDR1 SGHTA and CDR2 FQGTGA. The CDR3 DNA sequence: TGTGCCAGCAGCCCCTCCACTAATGAAAAACTGTTTTTT. Translating it yields CASSPSTNEKLFF.

The chain joins TRBV5-8 to TRBJ1-5; D remains unclear. The CDR3 length is 16 residues. Trimming removed 1 base at V and 3 bases at J, with 14 bases between. CDR1 is SGHTS, CDR2 YDEGEE, per germline. CDR3 region: CASSLHLWQNNQPQHF. In DNA, the CDR3 is TGTGCCAGCAGCTTGCATCTCTGGCAGAACAATCAGCCCCAGCATTTT.

This chain links TRBV5-1 with TRBJ2-1; 9 positions match TRBD1. This CDR3 has 14 amino acids. Per the germline V gene, CDR1 is SGHRS and CDR2 is YFSETQ. V shed 6 bases, J shed 9 bases, and the junction held 10 bases outside the gene matches. In DNA, the CDR3 is TGCGCCAGCACTGGGACAGGGCAGTTTGGTGAGCAGTTCTTC. Its protein is CASTGTGQFGEQFF.

This chain joins TRBV6-6 and TRBJ2-1; D is unclear. With 5 bases removed from V and 0 bases from J, the gap between germline ends came to 5 bases. The germline V gene encodes CDR1 MNHNY and CDR2 SVGAGI (reference sequence). This CDR3 has 13 residues. DNA for the CDR3: TGTGCCAGCAGTCCAAGCTCCTACAATGAGCAGTTCTTC. Its protein product is CASSPSSYNEQFF.

The CDR3: CASSVDPTTPEETQYF. CDR3 coding DNA: TGTGCCAGCAGCGTAGACCCCACAACGCCTGAGGAGACCCAGTACTTC. The chain joins TRBV9 to TRBJ2-5; no clear D. Between the trimmed V and J ends, which lost 0 bases and 5 bases, there was a span of 17 bases. CDR3 length: 16 residues. Germline values: CDR1 SGDLS, CDR2 YYNGEE.

This chain joins TRBV5-6 and TRBJ2-1; D uncertain. With 2 bases removed from V and 8 bases from J, the gap between germline ends came to 11 bases. This CDR3 spans 13 amino acids. Germline V gene sequence: CDR1 SGHDT, CDR2 YYEEEE. This CDR3 is CASSFFLADEQFF. The CDR3 region has the DNA TGTGCCAGCAGCTTCTTTTTGGCCGATGAGCAGTTCTTC.

V gene TRBV6-5 combines with J gene TRBJ1-1; tentative D call: TRBD1 (6 bases). This CDR3 is 16 amino acids long. Trimming left V 0 bases short and J 4 bases short, with 15 bases between. Germline CDR1 and CDR2: MNHEY and SVGAGI. CDR3 loop: CASSYSQRAGATEAFF. DNA of the CDR3: TGTGCCAGCAGTTACTCCCAACGCGCAGGGGCCACTGAAGCTTTCTTT.

The CDR3 loop reads CASTLAGAGEQYF. CDR3 bases: TGCGCCAGCACCCTAGCGGGAGCGGGGGAGCAGTACTTC. This chain links TRBV10-2 with TRBJ2-5; 10 bases line up with TRBD2. The CDR3 length is 13 residues. Germline V gives CDR1 WSHSY, CDR2 SAAADI. J gave up 11 bases and V 7 bases, and 10 bases lay outside the gene matches.

The J gene is TRBJ1-2, the V gene TRBV7-2; possible D gene TRBD1, 6 bases. Per germline, CDR1 SGHTA and CDR2 FQGNSA. Trimming took off 5 bases at V and 5 bases at J, with 21 bases between the two ends. The CDR3 runs 16 residues. In DNA form, the CDR3 reads TGTGCCAGCAGCCCATTCCCTTTTGGACAGATTTATGGCTACACCTTC. Translation: CASSPFPFGQIYGYTF. The full variable domain, completed using reference TRBV7-2 and TRBJ1-2, is GAGVSQSPSNKVTEKGKDVELRCDPISGHTALYWYRQSLGQGLEFLIYFQGNSAPDKSGLPSDRFSAERTGGSVSTLTIQRTQQEDSAVYLCASSPFPFGQIYGYTFGSGTRLTVV.

The chain uses TRBV25-1 and TRBJ2-3, with 12 nucleotides matching TRBD2. The CDR3 has 15 residues. Germline-derived CDR1 and CDR2 are MGHDK and SYGVNS. With V trimmed by 3 bases and J by 5 bases, 3 bases remained unmatched. The CDR3 sequence is CASSDPSGRVDTQYF. In DNA form, the CDR3 reads TGTGCCAGCAGTGACCCTAGCGGGAGGGTAGATACGCAGTATTTT.

DNA for the CDR3: TGTGCCAGCTCACCTGGGGGGAGGTTTGAGGAGCAGTACTTC. Protein product: CASSPGGRFEEQYF. V gene TRBV18 combines with J gene TRBJ2-7; D is perhaps TRBD2 (6 bases). Per the germline V gene, CDR1 is KGHSH and CDR2 is LQKENI. CDR3 size: 14 residues. V was clipped by 3 bases and J by 7 bases, with 16 bases between them.

This sequence joins TRBV28 and TRBJ2-1; D uncertain. V lost 5 bases and J lost 5, with 16 bases in between. Germline V gives CDR1 MDHEN, CDR2 SYDVKM. The CDR3 length is 15 residues. This CDR3 reads CASSLIAAFDNEQFF. The CDR3 DNA reads TGTGCCAGCAGTCTTATAGCTGCCTTTGACAATGAGCAGTTCTTC.

This clone was recorded once. The chain has TRBV18 and TRBJ1-6; D gene uncertain. Germline CDR1 is KGHSH and CDR2 is LQKENI. V was trimmed by 1 base and J by 0 bases, leaving 7 bases between them. The CDR3 has 16 residues. The CDR3 protein is CASSPQGGSYNSPLHF. The CDR3 nucleotides are TGTGCCAGCTCACCACAGGGAGGCTCCTATAATTCACCCCTCCACTTT.

The CDR3 reads CASSLLAGFDEQFF. CDR3 DNA: TGTGCCAGCAGCCTCCTAGCGGGATTCGATGAGCAGTTCTTC. J is TRBJ2-1 and V is TRBV4-2; the match to TRBD2 covers 9 bases. CDR1 is LGHNA, CDR2 YNFKEQ, per germline. Losses at the gene ends were 4 bases for V and 8 bases for J; bases not matched to a gene: 6. The CDR3 runs to 14 residues.

The chain carries TRBV27 and TRBJ2-2; D perhaps matches TRBD1 (5 bases). The CDR3 has 12 amino acids. CDR1 is MNHEY, CDR2 SMNVEV, per germline (reference sequence). Trimming shortened V by 2 bases and J by 7 bases, and 5 bases separated the two germline ends. The DNA of the CDR3 is TGTGCCAGCAGTTTACAGGGCGGGGAGCTGTTTTTT. Translation gives CASSLQGGELFF.

The chain is built from TRBV5-5 and TRBJ1-1; possible D gene TRBD1, 5 bases. Trimming took off 0 bases at V and 5 bases at J, with 11 bases between the two ends. Per germline, CDR1 SGHKS and CDR2 YYEKEE (reference sequence). The CDR3 contains 14 residues. The CDR3 bases are TGTGCCAGCAGCTTGGTTCGGGGGAGAACTGAAGCTTTCTTT. Translating gives CASSLVRGRTEAFF.

This clone was seen just once. The chain uses TRBV5-1 and TRBJ1-3; no clear D gene. CDR1 is SGHRS and CDR2 is YFSETQ in the germline V gene. Trimming took off 2 bases at V and 0 bases at J, with 9 bases between the two ends. The CDR3 spans 15 residues. The CDR3 DNA sequence: TGCGCCAGCAGCTTAAGTCAGAGCTCTGGAAACACCATATATTTT. This sequence encodes CASSLSQSSGNTIYF.

The V gene is TRBV5-1, the J gene TRBJ2-5, with no clear D. V was trimmed by 0 bases and J by 2 bases, leaving 14 bases between them. Looked up from germline, CDR1 is SGHRS and CDR2 is YFSETQ. This CDR3 has 16 residues. The CDR3 loop reads CASSLEPGPAQETQYF. Written as DNA, the CDR3 is TGCGCCAGCAGCTTGGAGCCTGGGCCAGCGCAAGAGACCCAGTACTTC.

About this clone itself: The same CDR3 can be traced to other DNA sequences in this sample. This chain joins TRBV5-1 and TRBJ1-4; tentative D call: TRBD1 (6 bases). CDR1 is SGHRS, CDR2 YFSETQ, per germline. Trimming stripped 4 bases from V and 5 bases from J, with 18 bases between. CDR3 length: 16 residues. DNA of the CDR3: TGCGCCAGCAGCCTCAGACAGGCCTCCCTAAATGAAAAACTGTTTTTT. This codes for CASSLRQASLNEKLFF.

This clone was found once. CDR3 amino acids: CASSPPGFDFREQFF. The CDR3 bases are TGTGCCAGCAGTCCTCCGGGCTTCGATTTTAGGGAGCAGTTCTTC. The chain recombines TRBV7-9 with TRBJ2-1; D unresolved. The CDR3 has 15 residues. V shed 6 bases and J shed 10 bases, with 22 bases lying between them. Germline loops: CDR1 SEHNR, CDR2 FQNEAQ (reference sequence).